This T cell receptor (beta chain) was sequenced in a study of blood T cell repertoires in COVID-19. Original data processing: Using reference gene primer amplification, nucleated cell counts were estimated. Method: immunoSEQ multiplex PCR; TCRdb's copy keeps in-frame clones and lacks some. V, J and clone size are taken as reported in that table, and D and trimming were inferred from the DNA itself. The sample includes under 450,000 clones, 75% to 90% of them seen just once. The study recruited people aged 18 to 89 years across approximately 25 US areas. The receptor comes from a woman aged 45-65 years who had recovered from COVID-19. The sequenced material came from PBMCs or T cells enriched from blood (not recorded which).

The chain's CDR3 is CASSLLYEQYF. Written as DNA, the CDR3 is TGTGCCAGCAGCCTACTCTACGAGCAGTACTTC. The chain recombines TRBV14 with TRBJ2-7; D ambiguous. Germline CDR1 SGHDN, CDR2 FVKESK. The V gene lost 4 bases and the J gene lost 3 bases, with 4 bases spanning the gap. This CDR3 has 11 amino acids. Combining the CDR3 with reference TRBV14 and TRBJ2-7 gives the whole variable domain EAGVTQFPSHSVIEKGQTVTLRCDPISGHDNLYWYRRVMGKEIKFLLHFVKESKQDESGMPNNRFLAERTGGTYSTLKVQPAELEDSGVYFCASSLLYEQYFGPGTRLTVT.